This T cell receptor (beta chain) was profiled in a study of CD4 T cells in relation to SARS-CoV-2 and coronaviruses. V lost 2 bases, J lost 4 bases, and 6 bases lay in between. This CDR3 region has 12 residues. In germline, CDR1 is MNHNY, CDR2 SVGAGI (reference sequence). To note about this clone: What it recognizes is unknown.

Before the COVID-19 pandemic, during about 2010-2018, CD4+ T cells were taken from unexposed donors. Isolation of CD4+ T cells took place after around eleven days in culture. Profiled with immunoSEQ multiplex PCR; TCRdb holds only in-frame clones, not every one. This table holds some 19,000 clones, 77% found once. Sequenced material: CD4+ T cells from PBMCs, cultured in vitro. The chain joins TRBV6-6 to TRBJ2-7; weak D call: TRBD1 (6 bases). This sequence originates from a human donor in good health. Written as DNA, the CDR3 is TGTGCCAGCAGTTACGGACAGTACGAGCAGTACTTC. This encodes CASSYGQYEQYF.